The clone carrying this T cell receptor beta chain has a count of ten or more. Antigen unknown. These data are taken from a study of CD8 T cells in ankylosing spondylitis. Study-level points and caveats: There were earlier reports of some motif variants in reactive arthritis synovial fluid and blood.

Using its own MiXCR run on the 5' RACE reads, TCRdb lists one record per CDR3 protein. The table has roughly 240,000 distinct CDR3 sequences, roughly 8.2% seen once; the top ten hold 4% to 5%. CDR1 and CDR2 from the germline V gene are DFQATT and SNEGSKA (reference sequence). V was cut by 2 bases and J by 1 base, with 17 bases left in between. The CDR3 runs to 16 residues. The source is a female donor with ankylosing spondylitis or in good health (not recorded which). The genes are TRBV20-1 and TRBJ1-1; D not resolved. Sequencing was carried out using blood, either unsorted or a sorted T cell fraction (not recorded which). CDR3 nucleotide sequence: TGCAGTGCTAGAAGTAAGGGTGGAGGAGCGAACACTGAAGCTTTCTTT. Its protein is CSARSKGGGANTEAFF.